What follows are 24 T cell receptor beta chains derived from one specimen sequenced in a study of blood T cell repertoires in COVID-19. Measured with immunoSEQ multiplex PCR; TCRdb has only the in-frame clones, and not every one. Here the sample spans 140,000 or so clones, 65% to 80% being singletons. Material for sequencing was peripheral blood. The receptors shown here come from a woman aged 55-69 years with acute or convalescent COVID-19.

The chain employs TRBV28 and TRBJ2-2; D is perhaps TRBD1 (5 bases). With 2 bases removed from V and 1 base from J, the gap between germline ends came to 14 bases. This CDR3 is 17 amino acids long. Per the germline V gene, CDR1 is MDHEN and CDR2 is SYDVKM. The CDR3: CASSLARYRRNTGELFF. The DNA of the CDR3 is TGTGCCAGCAGTTTAGCCCGGTACAGGCGGAACACCGGGGAGCTGTTTTTT.

This clone has a single count. V gene TRBV5-6 combines with J gene TRBJ2-7; the D gene is possibly TRBD2 (6 bases). The CDR3 runs 13 residues. Per the germline V gene, CDR1 is SGHDT and CDR2 is YYEEEE. Trimming stripped 0 bases from V and 4 bases from J, with 8 bases between. The chain's CDR3 is CASSLAGRYEQYF. The CDR3 DNA reads TGTGCCAGCAGCTTGGCGGGGAGGTACGAGCAGTACTTC.

The chain has TRBV13 and TRBJ2-1; the D gene is possibly TRBD2 (6 bases). The CDR3 is 15 amino acids. Per germline, CDR1 PRHDT and CDR2 FYEKMQ (reference sequence). Trimming took off 2 bases at V and 1 base at J, with 9 bases between the two ends. The CDR3 sequence is CASSLPGVSYNEQFF. CDR3 nucleotide sequence: TGTGCCAGCAGCTTACCGGGGGTTTCCTACAATGAGCAGTTCTTC.

The rearrangement links TRBV27 to TRBJ2-7, with a tentative D call TRBD2 (6 bases). There are 13 residues in the CDR3. Germline assignment: CDR1 MNHEY and CDR2 SMNVEV (reference sequence). Trimming removed 5 bases from V and 6 bases from J, with 14 bases in between. CDR3 region: CASSPGRKSEQYF. The CDR3 DNA reads as TGTGCCAGCAGTCCGGGGAGGAAGTCCGAGCAGTACTTC.

The J gene is TRBJ1-2, the V gene TRBV6-5; 9 nucleotides line up with TRBD1. This CDR3 region has 14 residues. Trimming took 7 bases from V and 6 from J; bases not matched to a gene: 9. Germline V CDR1 and CDR2: MNHEY, SVGAGI. The chain's CDR3 is CASIQGAAGNGYTF. CDR3 nucleotides: TGTGCCAGCATACAGGGGGCTGCCGGTAATGGCTACACCTTC.

This chain links TRBV11-2 with TRBJ1-6; no reliable D call. Germline loops: CDR1 SGHAT, CDR2 FQNNGV. The length of the CDR3 is 14 residues. V was trimmed by 3 bases and J by 7 bases, leaving 10 bases between them. The CDR3 nucleotides are TGTGCCAGCAGCTTCCGGGGTCGGAATTCACCCCTCCACTTT. Translated: CASSFRGRNSPLHF.

The V call is TRBV27, the J call TRBJ2-1; 12 bases match TRBD1. The CDR3 length is 16 residues. V was pared by 7 bases and J by 6 bases, with 10 bases of the junction left unmatched. Looked up from germline, CDR1 is MNHEY and CDR2 is SMNVEV (reference sequence). The CDR3 is CASTGGDRGHANEQFF. CDR3 nucleotide sequence: TGTGCCAGCACCGGAGGGGACAGGGGGCATGCCAATGAGCAGTTCTTC.

The DNA for the CDR3 is TGTGCCAGTAGTATTAGGGGCAGGGGATCCTACAATGAGCAGTTCTTC. Encoded protein: CASSIRGRGSYNEQFF. The chain recombines TRBV19 with TRBJ2-1, with D maybe TRBD1 (6 bases). This CDR3 has 16 amino acids. The germline V gene has CDR1 LNHDA and CDR2 SQIVND (reference sequence). Between the trimmed V and J ends, which lost 3 bases and 1 base, there was a span of 13 bases. Combining the CDR3 with reference TRBV19 and TRBJ2-1 gives the whole variable domain DGGITQSPKYLFRKEGQNVTLSCEQNLNHDAMYWYRQDPGQGLRLIYYSQIVNDFQKGDIAEGYSVSREKKESFPLTVTSAQKNPTAFYLCASSIRGRGSYNEQFFGPGTRLTVL.

This clone was counted a single time. The chain has TRBV6-5 and TRBJ1-6; D ambiguous. From germline, CDR1 is MNHEY and CDR2 SVGAGI. CDR3 length: 13 residues. Trimming took 5 bases from V and 6 from J, leaving 8 bases between them. The CDR3 region has the DNA TGTGCCAGCAGTCGGGAATTTAATTCACCCCTCCACTTT. Translation: CASSREFNSPLHF.

V is TRBV7-3 and J is TRBJ2-1, with TRBD1 as a possible D gene (7 bases). CDR1 SGHTA and CDR2 FQGTGA come from the germline V gene. Trimming shortened V by 2 bases and J by 6 bases, and 11 bases separated the two germline ends. This CDR3 is 14 amino acids long. This CDR3 reads CASSLFQGGNEQFF. In DNA, the CDR3 is TGTGCCAGCAGCTTATTTCAGGGGGGCAATGAGCAGTTCTTC.

The V gene is TRBV7-9, the J gene TRBJ2-2; possibly TRBD1 for D (5 bases). The germline V gene encodes CDR1 SEHNR and CDR2 FQNEAQ (reference sequence). Between the trimmed V and J ends, which lost 3 bases and 2 bases, there was a span of 13 bases. The CDR3 is 16 amino acids. The CDR3: CASSLTVTKNTGELFF. The CDR3 region has the DNA TGTGCCAGCAGCTTGACAGTTACTAAAAACACCGGGGAGCTGTTTTTT.

The chain employs TRBV1 and TRBJ2-7; TRBD1 was called by the table and not checked on the DNA. TRBV1 is assigned pseudogene status. The CDR3 runs 14 residues. The CDR3 nucleotides read TGCACCAGCAGCCAACCAGGACAGACCTACGAGCAGTACTTC. Its translation: CTSSQPGQTYEQYF.

V usage is TRBV28 and J usage is TRBJ1-2, with D perhaps TRBD1 (5 bases). Trimming cost V 3 bases and J 8 bases, with 10 bases left between them. The CDR3 is 12 amino acids. The germline V gene encodes CDR1 MDHEN and CDR2 SYDVKM. CDR3 sequence: CASSLGGTGYTF. Here the CDR3 DNA reads TGTGCCAGCAGTTTGGGAGGGACCGGCTACACCTTC.

This clone was picked up a small number of times. The genes are TRBV19 and TRBJ2-1; 8 bases align to TRBD2. The ends lost 1 base at V and 1 base at J; junction bases unmatched: 3. The length of the CDR3 is 16 residues. Germline-derived CDR1 and CDR2 are LNHDA and SQIVND (reference sequence). CDR3 in DNA: TGTGCCAGTAGTATAGCAGCTAGCGGGTCCTACAATGAGCAGTTCTTC. This translates into CASSIAASGSYNEQFF.

The chain has TRBV16 and TRBJ1-1; no clear D gene. Germline CDR1 reads KGHSY; CDR2 reads FQNENV. Trimming pared 1 base from V and 0 bases from J, leaving 9 bases between. CDR3 size: 15 residues. CDR3 coding DNA: TGTGCCAGCAGCCAATATTTGGCAATGAACACTGAAGCTTTCTTT. This codes for CASSQYLAMNTEAFF. The full variable domain, in which reference TRBV16 and TRBJ1-1 provide the parts outside the CDR3, is GEEVAQTPKHLVRGEGQKAKLYCAPIKGHSYVFWYQQVLKNEFKFLISFQNENVFDETGMPKERFSAKCLPNSPCSLEIQATKLEDSAVYFCASSQYLAMNTEAFFGQGTRLTVV.

The gene calls are TRBV21-1 and TRBJ2-3; the D call in the table, TRBD2, was not verified against the DNA. TRBV21-1 is designated a pseudogene. The CDR3 runs to 17 residues. The CDR3 DNA reads as TGTGCCAGCAGCAAGGCCGGGACTAGCGGGAATACAGATACGCAGTATTTT. Translating it yields CASSKAGTSGNTDTQYF.

V is TRBV27 and J is TRBJ1-5, with 9 bases identical to TRBD1. Unmatched junction bases numbered 9, after V lost 2 bases and J lost 1 base. This CDR3 has 18 residues. Germline V gene sequence: CDR1 MNHEY, CDR2 SMNVEV (reference sequence). The CDR3 bases are TGTGCCAGCAGTTTAACAGGGGGCCCATATCGGAGCAATCAGCCCCAGCATTTT. Protein: CASSLTGGPYRSNQPQHF.

The V gene is TRBV10-3, the J gene TRBJ1-1; maybe TRBD1 (5 bases). Germline V gives CDR1 ENHRY, CDR2 SYGVKD. The CDR3 covers 14 residues. V lost 5 bases and J lost 6, with 16 bases in between. The CDR3 loop is CAISSWALGAEAFF. CDR3 bases: TGTGCCATCAGTTCCTGGGCCCTAGGGGCTGAAGCTTTCTTT.

The chain links TRBV18 to TRBJ1-1; 9 nucleotides agree with TRBD1. The CDR3 length is 20 residues. CDR1 and CDR2 (germline): KGHSH, LQKENI. With V trimmed by 2 bases and J by 4 bases, 20 bases remained unmatched. The CDR3 DNA is TGTGCCAGCTCACCATTTGGCCAGGGCCCCGGACAGGGGAGGGGCACTGAAGCTTTCTTT. Encoded protein: CASSPFGQGPGQGRGTEAFF. Full variable domain (rest looked up from reference TRBV18 and TRBJ1-1): NAGVMQNPRHLVRRRGQEARLRCSPMKGHSHVYWYRQLPEEGLKFMVYLQKENIIDESGMPKERFSAEFPKEGPSILRIQQVVRGDSAAYFCASSPFGQGPGQGRGTEAFFGQGTRLTVV.

V usage is TRBV5-1 and J usage is TRBJ1-1; TRBD1 matches 7 bases. The J segment lost 6 bases and the V segment lost 4 bases, leaving 18 bases of the junction unmatched. The germline V gene has CDR1 SGHRS and CDR2 YFSETQ. This CDR3 is built from 17 residues. CDR3 sequence (DNA): TGCGCCAGCAGCGGCAGCCGTGGACAGGTGAGCCCCCCTGAAGCTTTCTTT. Its translation: CASSGSRGQVSPPEAFF.

V is TRBV2 and J is TRBJ1-4, with D uncertain. CDR1 and CDR2 from the germline V gene are SNHLY and FYNNEI. The CDR3 runs 13 residues. Trimming removed 4 bases from V and 4 bases from J, with 7 bases in between. CDR3 nucleotide sequence: TGTGCCAGCAGTGGCGGGGTTAATGAAAAACTGTTTTTT. As protein: CASSGGVNEKLFF.

This clone was recorded only once. The chain uses TRBV4-2 and TRBJ2-7, with 9 bases lining up with TRBD2. J was trimmed by 7 bases and V by 1 base; bases with no gene match: 8. This CDR3 has 15 residues. Germline loops: CDR1 LGHNA, CDR2 YNFKEQ. CDR3 coding DNA: TGTGCCAGCAGCCAAGGATTTTTTAGCGGGAGTGAGCAGTACTTC. Its protein product is CASSQGFFSGSEQYF.

There are a few counts of this clone. The V call is TRBV21-1, the J call TRBJ2-1; the table's TRBD1 call for D was not verified on the DNA. TRBV21-1 is a listed pseudogene. CDR3 size: 17 residues. The DNA of the CDR3 is TGTGCCAGCAGCAAACACCCCGACAGGGGAACCTACAATGAGCAGTTCTTC. This translates into CASSKHPDRGTYNEQFF.

This chain connects TRBV27 to TRBJ2-5, with 7 bases identical to TRBD2. V gave up 8 bases and J gave up 7 bases; unmatched junction bases: 19. Germline V CDR1 and CDR2: MNHEY, SMNVEV (reference sequence). The CDR3 has 16 amino acids. CDR3 DNA: TGTGCCAGCCGTAGGGCTAGCGGAAATCCAAGTGGGACCCAGTACTTC. Translation gives CASRRASGNPSGTQYF.